These 15 T cell receptor beta chains were all obtained from the same sample, sequenced in a study of T cell repertoires in cytomegalovirus infection. These TCRs' antigens remain unknown. TCRdb reanalysed the reads using MiXCR and keeps one entry per CDR3 protein. The sample includes about 270,000 distinct CDR3 sequences, approximately 22% of them seen just once. Sequenced material: cultured PBMCs, taken from culture after CMV antigen stimulation. These receptors were obtained from a human donor in good health (CMV status not recorded). Some clones in this sample may be carry-over from other donors' samples.

This chain connects TRBV6-2 or TRBV6-3 to TRBJ1-2; TRBD1 might be the D (5 bases). This CDR3 comprises 16 residues. Germline V CDR1 and CDR2: MNHEY, SVGEGT. Deletions cut 6 bases from V and 3 bases from J, with 20 bases between. The CDR3 is CASREQLWDRDYGYTF. The CDR3 DNA reads as TGTGCCAGCAGAGAACAACTATGGGACCGCGACTATGGCTACACCTTC.

Of note for this clonotype: This sequence may be a read error, since a much larger clone differs from it by one base. The chain links TRBV7-6 to TRBJ1-1; tentatively, D is TRBD1 (6 bases). CDR3 length equals 14 residues. The germline gives CDR1 SGHVS, CDR2 FNYEAQ. The CDR3: CVSSFGTFGTEAFF. CDR3 DNA: TGTGTCAGCAGCTTTGGGACATTTGGGACTGAAGCTTTCTTT.

This clonotype was detected many times. This rearrangement joins TRBV10-3 to TRBJ2-7; TRBD1 matches 10 bases. The CDR3 is 13 amino acids. CDR1 is ENHRY, CDR2 SYGVKD, per germline. V shed 5 bases and J 4 bases; nucleotides not matched to a gene: 2. CDR3 in amino acids: CAISPGQGYEQYF. CDR3 nucleotide sequence: TGTGCCATCAGTCCGGGACAGGGGTACGAGCAGTACTTC.

This clonotype was picked up a small number of times. The chain employs TRBV19 and TRBJ2-4, with no clear D. The CDR3 consists of 14 residues. Germline values: CDR1 LNHDA, CDR2 SQIVND (reference sequence). V lost 6 bases, J lost 0 bases, and 9 bases lay in between. The CDR3 loop reads CASSPDPAKNIQYF. CDR3 sequence (DNA): TGTGCCAGTAGCCCAGACCCAGCCAAAAACATTCAGTACTTC.

This clonotype was observed a handful of times. The chain links TRBV6-5 to TRBJ2-7; 13 bases map to TRBD2. The J segment lost 3 bases and the V segment lost 8 bases, leaving 19 bases of the junction unmatched. The CDR3 sequence is 19 residues long. The germline gives CDR1 MNHEY, CDR2 SVGAGI. CDR3: CASRGTGLAGRTQFYEQYF. The CDR3, as DNA: TGTGCCAGCCGCGGTACGGGACTAGCGGGACGGACCCAATTCTACGAGCAGTACTTC.

This clonotype was observed many times. J is TRBJ1-1 and V is TRBV7-2, with a possible D match to TRBD1 (5 bases). The germline CDR1 and CDR2 sequences are SGHTA and FQGNSA. This CDR3 is 15 amino acids long. V was pared by 4 bases and J by 6 bases, with 18 bases between. CDR3 coding DNA: TGTGCCAGCAGCTACCCGGGGCAGTGGGGCGCTGAAGCTTTCTTT. It encodes CASSYPGQWGAEAFF.

V and J are TRBV28 and TRBJ1-1; 8 nucleotides match TRBD1. V lost 3 bases to trimming and J lost 1 base; unmatched junction nucleotides: 7. Germline assignment: CDR1 MDHEN and CDR2 SYDVKM. The CDR3 has 16 residues. CDR3 region: CASSLPGGAGNTEAFF. The CDR3 DNA follows: TGTGCCAGCAGTTTGCCAGGGGGCGCGGGGAACACTGAAGCTTTCTTT.

The chain is built from TRBV6-2 or TRBV6-3 and TRBJ2-1; D call uncertain. V was cut by 5 bases and J by 10 bases, with 27 bases left in between. CDR3 length equals 17 residues. CDR1 is MNHEY and CDR2 is SVGEGT in the germline V gene. The CDR3 loop reads CASSTSRPAMIGWEQFF. In DNA, the CDR3 is TGTGCCAGCAGTACTTCCAGGCCGGCTATGATCGGGTGGGAGCAGTTCTTC.

The CDR3 sequence: CASSLGGRKFLSSYNEQFF. Here the CDR3 DNA reads TGTGCCAGCAGCTTAGGAGGAAGGAAGTTCCTTAGCTCCTACAATGAGCAGTTCTTC. The chain combines TRBV11-2 with TRBJ2-1; no clear D. This CDR3 comprises 19 residues. Germline CDR1 is SGHAT and CDR2 is FQNNGV. The V end lost 1 base, the J end lost 0 bases, and 19 bases lay between the germline ends.

The chain combines TRBV12-3 or TRBV12-4 with TRBJ2-1, with D perhaps assigned TRBD1 or TRBD2 (5 bases each). There are 14 residues in the CDR3. Trimming removed 1 base at V and 6 bases at J, with 10 bases between. The CDR3 sequence: CASSLGDGVNEQFF. The CDR3 coding sequence is TGTGCCAGCAGTTTAGGGGACGGAGTCAATGAGCAGTTCTTC.

The chain couples TRBV7-4 to TRBJ2-1; D possibly corresponds to TRBD1 (6 bases). The CDR3 length is 17 residues. Germline loops: CDR1 SGHVT, CDR2 SQSDAQ. With 4 bases removed from V and 2 bases from J, the gap between germline ends came to 18 bases. CDR3 bases: TGTGCCAGCAGCTCCAATGCCGACAGGCTTACCTACAATGAGCAGTTCTTC. Translating gives CASSSNADRLTYNEQFF. Using reference TRBV7-4 and TRBJ2-1 for the parts outside the CDR3, the full variable domain is GAGVSQSPRYKVAKRGRDVALRCDSISGHVTLYWYRQTLGQGSEVLTYSQSDAQRDKSGRPSGRFSAERPERSVSTLKIQRTEQGDSAVYLCASSSNADRLTYNEQFFGPGTRLTVL.

This clonotype was seen more than once but under ten times. The rearrangement joins TRBV4-3 to TRBJ2-7, with TRBD1 matching over 12 bases. The CDR3 has 15 residues. Germline loops: CDR1 LGHNA, CDR2 YSLEER. The V gene end was trimmed by 0 bases and the J gene end by 5 bases; junction bases not matched to a gene: 2. Written as DNA, the CDR3 is TGCGCCAGCAGCCAAGAGGGACAGGGGGCGGACGAGCAGTACTTC. It translates to CASSQEGQGADEQYF.

The chain couples TRBV2 to TRBJ2-4; unclear D gene. The germline CDR1 and CDR2 sequences are SNHLY and FYNNEI. The CDR3 spans 15 residues. The V end was cut by 2 bases, the J end by 0 bases, with 8 bases between. CDR3 sequence: CASSENELAKNIQYF. In DNA form, the CDR3 reads TGTGCCAGCAGTGAAAACGAGCTAGCCAAAAACATTCAGTACTTC.

This clonotype was observed many times. V usage is TRBV7-8 and J usage is TRBJ1-1, with D maybe TRBD1 (6 bases). CDR1 SGHVS and CDR2 FQNEAQ come from the germline V gene. The CDR3 extends over 14 amino acids. Trimming removed 2 bases from V and 1 base from J, with 8 bases in between. The DNA of the CDR3 is TGTGCCAGCAGCTTAATCAGGGGGAACACTGAAGCTTTCTTT. Amino acid sequence: CASSLIRGNTEAFF.

The sample holds many counts of this clonotype. The chain is built from TRBV6-2 or TRBV6-3 and TRBJ1-1; 7 bases agree with TRBD1. The germline gives CDR1 MNHEY, CDR2 SVGEGT. V dropped 2 bases and J dropped 4; count of bases not matched to a gene: 19. This CDR3 comprises 19 residues. The CDR3 reads CASSYRVSRQGLRGTEAFF. The CDR3 DNA follows: TGTGCCAGCAGTTACCGCGTGTCCCGACAGGGCCTGAGGGGCACTGAAGCTTTCTTT.